One sample yielded the 31 T cell receptor beta chains listed below, sequenced in a study of beta chain features in type 1 diabetes. The whole isolated RNA underwent reverse transcription, so sequencing captured expressed TCRB transcripts. Libraries were prepared by immunoSEQ multiplex PCR; TCRdb keeps only in-frame clonotypes and omits some of them. Among hundreds of thousands of clones, 14% were seen once, and the ten largest hold 6.7%. Sequencing input: central memory CD4+ T cells from blood. Receptors were obtained from a man aged 25-45 years in good health.

This chain connects TRBV27 to TRBJ1-2, with 11 bases identical to TRBD1. The CDR3 is made up of 12 amino acids. Trimming removed 9 bases from V and 7 bases from J; junction bases left unmatched: 4. Germline values: CDR1 MNHEY, CDR2 SMNVEV (reference sequence). CDR3 bases: TGTGCCAGTTCGGGACAGGGGGGTGGCTACACCTTC. This translates into CASSGQGGGYTF.

Here the CDR3 DNA reads TGTGCTAGTGTTAGCGTGGGGACTAGCGGACATCTGGGGGAGCAGTACTTC. Protein product: CASVSVGTSGHLGEQYF. The chain combines TRBV12-5 with TRBJ2-7; 11 bases fit TRBD2. Germline lookup yields CDR1 LGHNT and CDR2 FRNRAP. This CDR3 has 17 residues. The V and J ends lost 7 bases and 7 bases, in that order; junction bases with no gene match: 18.

The rearrangement joins TRBV2 to TRBJ2-4; 7 bases line up with TRBD2. From germline, CDR1 is SNHLY and CDR2 FYNNEI. V shed 3 bases and J 0 bases; nucleotides not matched to a gene: 5. There are 16 residues in the CDR3. CDR3 sequence: CASSEASGLAKNIQYF. CDR3 nucleotides: TGTGCCAGCAGTGAGGCTAGCGGCCTAGCCAAAAACATTCAGTACTTC.

This clone was seen a handful of times. The rearrangement uses TRBV11-2 and TRBJ2-1; D is uncertain. The germline CDR1 and CDR2 sequences are SGHAT and FQNNGV. Trimming pared 4 bases from V and 6 bases from J, leaving 7 bases between. There are 12 residues in the CDR3. The CDR3 region is CASSSGFNEQFF. CDR3 DNA: TGTGCCAGCAGCTCTGGTTTCAATGAGCAGTTCTTC.

In this sample, this clone turned up many times. The CDR3 DNA sequence: TGTGCCAGCAGCATCGATTGGGGGGAGCAGTACTTC. Translation: CASSIDWGEQYF. The V call is TRBV14, the J call TRBJ2-7, with D possibly being TRBD1 or TRBD2 (5 bases each). V was pared by 5 bases and J by 7 bases, with 12 bases between. Per the germline V gene, CDR1 is SGHDN and CDR2 is FVKESK. CDR3 size: 12 residues. Looking up the rest from reference TRBV14 and TRBJ2-7 gives the full variable domain: EAGVTQFPSHSVIEKGQTVTLRCDPISGHDNLYWYRRVMGKEIKFLLHFVKESKQDESGMPNNRFLAERTGGTYSTLKVQPAELEDSGVYFCASSIDWGEQYFGPGTRLTVT.

Only a few counts were recorded for this clone. The chain is built from TRBV5-1 and TRBJ2-5; no clear D gene. This CDR3 spans 11 amino acids. V was trimmed by 5 bases and J by 3 bases, leaving 5 bases between them. CDR1 is SGHRS and CDR2 is YFSETQ in the germline V gene. CDR3 region: CASREEETQYF. In nucleotides, the CDR3 is TGCGCCAGCAGAGAGGAAGAGACCCAGTACTTC.

The V call is TRBV5-1, the J call TRBJ2-3, with a possible D match to TRBD2 (5 bases). Trimming left V 0 bases short and J 4 bases short, with 15 bases between. Germline V gives CDR1 SGHRS, CDR2 YFSETQ. This CDR3 spans 16 amino acids. The CDR3 loop is CASSLGGQTRADTQYF. The DNA for the CDR3 is TGCGCCAGCAGCTTGGGCGGCCAAACGCGGGCAGATACGCAGTATTTT.

The chain employs TRBV5-1 and TRBJ2-7; D ambiguous. Trimming removed 5 bases from V and 0 bases from J, with 12 bases in between. The CDR3 spans 14 residues. The germline gives CDR1 SGHRS, CDR2 YFSETQ. CDR3 loop: CASRWGGSSYEQYV. The CDR3 DNA sequence: TGCGCCAGCAGGTGGGGTGGTAGCTCCTACGAGCAGTACGTC.

This clone was counted a few times. The J gene is TRBJ2-7, the V gene TRBV11-2; perhaps TRBD1 as D (5 bases). Looked up from germline, CDR1 is SGHAT and CDR2 is FQNNGV. The CDR3 is 14 residues long. V lost 2 bases, J lost 7 bases, and 15 bases lay in between. CDR3 residues: CASSLSTGKGEQYF. The CDR3 nucleotides are TGTGCCAGCAGCTTAAGCACAGGAAAGGGAGAGCAGTACTTC.

This chain uses TRBV6-5 with TRBJ1-5; TRBD1 matches 7 bases. The ends lost 0 bases at V and 7 bases at J; junction bases unmatched: 6. The CDR3 covers 15 residues. In germline, CDR1 is MNHEY, CDR2 SVGAGI. CDR3 in amino acids: CASSYSRTGGQPQHF. The CDR3 nucleotides are TGTGCCAGCAGTTACTCGAGGACAGGCGGACAGCCCCAGCATTTT.

V usage is TRBV23-1 and J usage is TRBJ2-3; D tentatively fits TRBD1 or TRBD2 (6 bases each). TRBV23-1 is flagged as an ORF with uncertain function. V was pared by 3 bases and J by 0 bases, with 22 bases between. CDR3 length: 19 amino acids. In DNA, the CDR3 is TGCGCCAGCAGTCAGCGGGACACAGCCACTCATTCTAGCACAGATACGCAGTATTTT. This encodes CASSQRDTATHSSTDTQYF.

The chain combines TRBV30 with TRBJ2-5; 8 bases line up with TRBD2. Per germline, CDR1 GTSNPN and CDR2 SVGIG (reference sequence). The junction had 8 bases not matched to a gene; V was cut back by 3 bases and J by 5 bases. The CDR3 covers 14 residues. CDR3 in DNA: TGTGCCTGGAGCTGGACTAGCTTCCGCGAGACCCAGTACTTC. This encodes CAWSWTSFRETQYF.

This clone came up a few times. The rearrangement uses TRBV27 and TRBJ1-5; maybe TRBD1 (6 bases). V was clipped by 2 bases and J by 6 bases, with 11 bases between them. Germline assignment: CDR1 MNHEY and CDR2 SMNVEV (reference sequence). The CDR3 has 14 residues. The CDR3 spells CASSLEGGAQPQHF. CDR3 nucleotides: TGTGCCAGCAGTTTAGAAGGGGGGGCTCAGCCCCAGCATTTT.

The sample holds a few counts of this clone. This chain joins TRBV9 and TRBJ2-2; 7 bases match TRBD2. With V trimmed by 0 bases and J by 3 bases, 14 bases remained unmatched. This CDR3 has 19 amino acids. Looked up from germline, CDR1 is SGDLS and CDR2 is YYNGEE. Here the CDR3 DNA reads TGTGCCAGCAGCGTAGGAGGTCGGGCGGGGGAAGGGGACACCGGGGAGCTGTTTTTT. It is translated as CASSVGGRAGEGDTGELFF.

This clone was seen ten or more times. The chain recombines TRBV2 with TRBJ1-6; a weak D match, TRBD1 (6 bases). This CDR3 contains 15 residues. V gave up 3 bases and J gave up 4 bases, with 10 bases separating them. CDR1 and CDR2 (germline): SNHLY, FYNNEI. CDR3 nucleotides: TGTGCCAGCAGTGATCAGGGGATGTATAATTCACCCCTCCACTTT. Its translation is CASSDQGMYNSPLHF.

This clone has only a few counts. This chain connects TRBV7-2 to TRBJ2-1; tentatively, D is TRBD1 or TRBD2 (6 bases each). Germline V lookup: CDR1 SGHTA, CDR2 FQGNSA. Trimming left V 5 bases short and J 10 bases short, with 15 bases between. The CDR3 loop spans 13 amino acids. CDR3: CASSQRQEGEQFF. The CDR3 bases are TGTGCCAGCAGCCAACGACAGGAGGGCGAGCAGTTCTTC.

This clone came up a few times. The V and J genes are TRBV21-1 and TRBJ1-2. TRBV21-1 is a pseudogene segment. CDR3 length: 15 residues. CDR3 coding DNA: TGTGCCAGCAGCTTAGCAAGAAAGGGATTTACTGGCTACACCTTC. Amino acid sequence: CASSLARKGFTGYTF.

This clone was detected a few times. The V call is TRBV7-2, the J call TRBJ2-3; weak D call: TRBD2 (5 bases). The germline V gene has CDR1 SGHTA and CDR2 FQGNSA. V dropped 4 bases and J dropped 8 bases, with 10 bases sitting between them. The CDR3 is made up of 12 amino acids. The CDR3 region has the DNA TGTGCCAGCAGCTCCCAGCGGTTTACGCAGTATTTT. It encodes CASSSQRFTQYF.

This clone was seen a handful of times. The chain uses TRBV5-1 and TRBJ1-3; D might be TRBD1 (5 bases). This CDR3 spans 16 amino acids. Trimming removed 4 bases from V and 0 bases from J, with 14 bases in between. CDR1 and CDR2 (germline): SGHRS, YFSETQ. Here the CDR3 DNA reads TGCGCCAGCAGCGAGGGACTGACGAGCTCTGGAAACACCATATATTTT. Protein product: CASSEGLTSSGNTIYF.

V usage is TRBV7-8 and J usage is TRBJ2-1, with 16 bases lining up with TRBD2. Looked up from germline, CDR1 is SGHVS and CDR2 is FQNEAQ. V was pared by 5 bases and J by 3 bases, with 4 bases of the junction left unmatched. The CDR3 has 17 amino acids. The CDR3 region is CASSPGLAGGRYNEQFF. As DNA, the CDR3 is TGTGCCAGCAGCCCGGGACTAGCGGGAGGGCGCTACAATGAGCAGTTCTTC.

The rearrangement joins TRBV6-5 to TRBJ1-6; D is ambiguous. V shed 0 bases and J shed 6 bases, with 12 bases lying between them. This CDR3 has 16 amino acids. CDR1 and CDR2 from the germline V gene are MNHEY and SVGAGI. The CDR3 region is CASSYSIDITNSPLHF. The CDR3, as DNA: TGTGCCAGCAGTTACTCGATAGACATCACTAATTCACCCCTCCACTTT.

The gene calls are TRBV7-3 and TRBJ2-5; D not resolved. The V gene's germline CDR1 is SGHTA and CDR2 FQGTGA. V was cut by 1 base and J by 4 bases, with 4 bases left in between. The CDR3 consists of 12 residues. The CDR3 nucleotides are TGTGCCAGCAGCTTAAGGCTAGAGACCCAGTACTTC. Its translation is CASSLRLETQYF.

In its sample, this clone was seen a few times. The rearrangement uses TRBV4-3 and TRBJ2-3, with D tentatively TRBD1 or TRBD2 (6 bases each). The germline gives CDR1 LGHNA, CDR2 YSLEER. V dropped 4 bases and J dropped 6 bases, with 11 bases sitting between them. The CDR3 consists of 13 residues. The CDR3 here is CASSLWGADTQYF. The DNA for the CDR3 is TGCGCCAGCAGCCTATGGGGGGCGGATACGCAGTATTTT.

As regards this clone: This may arise from a read error, as a much more abundant clone is one base away. The chain employs TRBV11-3 and TRBJ2-3; D is uncertain. The CDR3 is 11 amino acids. Per germline, CDR1 SGHNT and CDR2 YENEEA. Trimming left V 4 bases short and J 6 bases short, with 5 bases between. Here the CDR3 DNA reads TGTGCCAGCAGCTCGATGGATACGCAGTATTTT. Amino acids: CASSSMDTQYF.

The chain couples TRBV6-6 to TRBJ2-7, with 7 bases aligning to TRBD1. J gave up 5 bases and V 8 bases, and 3 bases lay outside the gene matches. The CDR3 runs 11 residues. Germline lookup yields CDR1 MNHNY and CDR2 SVGAGI (reference sequence). CDR3 in DNA: TGTGCCAGCCAACAGGGGAACGAGCAGTACTTC. As protein: CASQQGNEQYF.

The table lists this clone with a few counts. The chain joins TRBV30 to TRBJ1-1; 7 bases are a match to TRBD1. Germline lookup yields CDR1 GTSNPN and CDR2 SVGIG (reference sequence). CDR3 length equals 13 residues. The ends lost 8 bases at V and 10 bases at J; junction bases unmatched: 16. This chain's CDR3 is CAGSSGRRTGAFF. CDR3 coding DNA: TGTGCCGGATCCTCCGGCAGGCGGACAGGAGCTTTCTTT.

This chain joins TRBV30 and TRBJ1-3; D is perhaps TRBD1 (6 bases). CDR1 and CDR2 from the germline V gene are GTSNPN and SVGIG (reference sequence). V gave up 3 bases and J gave up 2 bases, with 14 bases separating them. The CDR3 has 15 amino acids. The CDR3, as DNA: TGTGCCTGGAGCGGACAGAAATCCGCTGGAAACACCATATATTTT. Translated: CAWSGQKSAGNTIYF.

The genes are TRBV18 and TRBJ2-5, with TRBD2 identical over 14 bases. Germline V gene sequence: CDR1 KGHSH, CDR2 LQKENI. The CDR3 contains 15 residues. V shed 5 bases and J 7 bases; nucleotides not matched to a gene: 6. CDR3 DNA sequence: TGTGCCAGCTCATCGACTAGCGGGAGGGATGGGACCCAGTACTTC. Amino acids: CASSSTSGRDGTQYF.

The sample holds a few counts of this clone. The J gene is TRBJ2-1, the V gene TRBV7-2; D is possibly TRBD2 (5 bases). Trimming cost V 5 bases and J 2 bases, with 13 bases left between them. The germline V gene encodes CDR1 SGHTA and CDR2 FQGNSA. This CDR3 region has 15 residues. CDR3 sequence (DNA): TGTGCCAGCAGCAGATCCTCCGGGGCCTACAATGAGCAGTTCTTC. This translates into CASSRSSGAYNEQFF.

This clone was detected only a few times. The chain employs TRBV6-6 and TRBJ2-3; D gene ambiguous. This CDR3 contains 14 residues. With 5 bases removed from V and 0 bases from J, the gap between germline ends came to 9 bases. The V gene's germline CDR1 is MNHNY and CDR2 SVGAGI (reference sequence). In DNA form, the CDR3 reads TGTGCCAGCAGTGAGCTAGGAAGCACAGATACGCAGTATTTT. Translated: CASSELGSTDTQYF.

This clone showed up just a few times. The rearrangement joins TRBV7-2 to TRBJ2-5; 8 bases are shared with TRBD2. V lost 4 bases to trimming and J lost 4 bases; unmatched junction nucleotides: 8. The CDR3 has 15 amino acids. Germline CDR1 SGHTA, CDR2 FQGNSA. The CDR3 sequence: CASSSQRGRRETQYF. The DNA for the CDR3 is TGTGCCAGCAGCTCCCAGCGGGGGCGTCGAGAGACCCAGTACTTC.